These T cell receptor beta chains were read from a single sample in a study of T cells in severe cutaneous drug reactions. One entry per CDR3 protein, without DNA, is what TCRdb gives after re-calling the multiplex PCR reads. In total, the table holds about 6,600 distinct CDR3 sequences. The source material was cells from a skin blister. The origin of the receptors is a human donor with toxic epidermal necrolysis, a severe cutaneous drug reaction. The CDR3 runs from the conserved cysteine through the conserved F or W. Clone sizes are given selectively: once, few, many, or a class where the clone is expanded.

CDR3	size	J	length	V
CASSLDFGQLFRQRYGYTF	-	TRBJ1-2	19	TRBV5-1
CASSPGGAREQFF	-	TRBJ2-1	13	TRBV7-3
CASKTHNEQFF	-	TRBJ2-1	11	TRBV27
CASSLKMDTQYF	-	TRBJ2-3	12	TRBV18
CASSYGETGGRHGYTF	-	TRBJ1-2	16	TRBV6-2/TRBV6-3
CASSSRDSYYVGTEAFF	-	TRBJ1-1	17	TRBV27
CASSPGGLAGVNEQFF	-	TRBJ2-1	16	TRBV5-1
CASNLGLTEAFF	-	TRBJ1-1	12	TRBV12-3/TRBV12-4
CASSLRGRTSYEQYF	-	TRBJ2-7	15	TRBV27
CATSGGTSGRNEQFF	-	TRBJ2-1	15	TRBV15
CASSYDFPGAPSGNTIYF	-	TRBJ1-3	18	TRBV6-5
CASSLWSGAEAFF	-	TRBJ1-1	13	TRBV28
CASSEAASSNYGYTF	medium-sized	TRBJ1-2	15	TRBV2
CASSASGRGTDTQYF	-	TRBJ2-3	15	TRBV11-2
CASSDSPRDTQYF	-	TRBJ2-3	13	TRBV2
CASSPPGTDTQYF	-	TRBJ2-3	13	TRBV18
CASSLGGQGYEQFF	-	TRBJ2-1	14	TRBV7-8
CASSLTDIKETQYF	-	TRBJ2-5	14	TRBV28
CASSLDPTGELFF	-	TRBJ2-2	13	TRBV28
CASSLSPPNEQFF	medium-sized	TRBJ2-1	13	TRBV28
CATPGASKETQYF	-	TRBJ2-5	13	TRBV27
CASSASGDRRSTDTQYF	-	TRBJ2-3	17	TRBV9
CASSLVVTDTQYF	-	TRBJ2-3	13	TRBV28
CASSLTANYGYTF	-	TRBJ1-2	13	TRBV28
CATSRVGLAGDEQYF	-	TRBJ2-7	15	TRBV15
CASSLVRSQPQHF	-	TRBJ1-5	13	TRBV7-2
CASSQESPVGNTIYF	-	TRBJ1-3	15	TRBV4-3
CASSSPDWPGTSGQSYNEQFF	-	TRBJ2-1	21	TRBV7-9
CASSESISDIYF	-	TRBJ1-3	12	TRBV10-2
CSARETQGTGYTF	-	TRBJ1-2	13	TRBV20-1
CASSELTSGRERVTQYF	medium-sized	TRBJ2-5	17	TRBV25-1
CASSPPEGYEAFF	medium-sized	TRBJ1-1	13	TRBV18
CASSHFEKRNFLYEQYF	-	TRBJ2-7	17	TRBV12-3/TRBV12-4
CASSSTRGATEAFF	-	TRBJ1-1	14	TRBV7-9
CASWGWGPDTEAFF	-	TRBJ1-1	14	TRBV27
CSARSSQATTDTQYF	-	TRBJ2-3	15	TRBV29-1
CVSTFVEGLTEAFF	-	TRBJ1-1	14	TRBV6-6
CASSWGQWGTDTQYF	-	TRBJ2-3	15	TRBV28
CASSPGAPLNTEAFF	-	TRBJ1-1	15	TRBV18
CAWGDSGYEQYF	-	TRBJ2-7	12	TRBV30
CASSKPGNYEQYF	-	TRBJ2-7	13	TRBV6-5
CASSQAGYEQFF	-	TRBJ2-1	12	TRBV4-1
CASSLSVVETQYF	-	TRBJ2-5	13	TRBV28
CAGSHRDRSYEQYF	-	TRBJ2-7	14	TRBV3-1
CASSSGLYNEQFF	-	TRBJ2-1	13	TRBV27
CASTILTLTENTEAFF	-	TRBJ1-1	16	TRBV2
CASSERMNTEAFF	-	TRBJ1-1	13	TRBV10-2
CASSFWQTSNQPQHF	-	TRBJ1-5	15	TRBV28